This T cell receptor (beta chain) was identified in a study of sequential checkpoint blockade in melanoma. Study details: TCRbeta immunosequencing was performed on DNA from fewer than 95 pretreatment melanoma tumor samples. After nivolumab or ipilimumab alone, about 20 patients had week-13 rebiopsies. Whole-study results and caveats: Tumor T-cell fraction and clonality correlated with PD-L1 and CD8+ counts. Pretreatment TIL clonality tracked with response in the nivolumab-first arm.

Treatment defined: randomized to nivolumab then ipilimumab (arm A) or the reverse (arm B). Assay: immunoSEQ multiplex PCR; the TCRdb copy retains only in-frame clones and omits some. The sample has about 9,600 clones, under 30% seen once; the top ten hold less than 20%. Trimming pared 4 bases from V and 9 bases from J, leaving 16 bases between. Germline CDR1 is SGHNT and CDR2 is YENEEA. There are 14 residues in the CDR3. This clone counts as medium-sized. Its matching antigen is unknown. The source is a human donor with melanoma. The chain links TRBV11-3 to TRBJ2-1; D may be TRBD1 or TRBD2 (7 bases each). The sequenced sample was tumor tissue (inferred from file names), obtained from a patient given nivolumab and ipilimumab in sequence. The CDR3 nucleotides read TGTGCCAGCAGCTCGACAGGGAGGGGTTCTGAGCAGTTCTTC. Translating it yields CASSSTGRGSEQFF.